This entry concerns a single TCR beta chain. Its specificity is not known. Clones were sequenced by immunoSEQ multiplex PCR, and TCRdb holds only the in-frame ones, with some missing. The table includes some 94,000 clones, approximately 90% detected once. CDR3 length equals 14 residues. Trimming pared 8 bases from V and 5 bases from J, leaving 18 bases between. Germline V lookup: CDR1 MRHNA, CDR2 SNTAGT. The sample belongs to a study of OX40 agonist ivuxolimab in advanced cancers. Whole-study context: It was ivuxolimab, an agonistic anti-OX40 (CD134) antibody, that patients were treated with. A mean age of about 59 years, range roughly 20 to 90, was recorded, and around 85% were male. Broader study findings: With doses of 0.1-3.0 mg/kg, partial responders showed among the lowest clonal expansion. CD8+ T cells (on average) carried more expanded clones than CD4+ T cells.

This TCR was recovered from an adult with an advanced solid tumor such as melanoma, head and neck, liver or kidney cancer. The source was CD4+ or CD8+ T cells sorted from blood, collected in a trial of the OX40 agonist ivuxolimab. V and J are TRBV6-4 and TRBJ2-5, with D tentatively TRBD1 or TRBD2 (6 bases each). In nucleotides, the CDR3 is TGTGCCAGCTCGGAACGAGGGGGAGGCGAGACCCAGTACTTC. Amino acids: CASSERGGGETQYF.